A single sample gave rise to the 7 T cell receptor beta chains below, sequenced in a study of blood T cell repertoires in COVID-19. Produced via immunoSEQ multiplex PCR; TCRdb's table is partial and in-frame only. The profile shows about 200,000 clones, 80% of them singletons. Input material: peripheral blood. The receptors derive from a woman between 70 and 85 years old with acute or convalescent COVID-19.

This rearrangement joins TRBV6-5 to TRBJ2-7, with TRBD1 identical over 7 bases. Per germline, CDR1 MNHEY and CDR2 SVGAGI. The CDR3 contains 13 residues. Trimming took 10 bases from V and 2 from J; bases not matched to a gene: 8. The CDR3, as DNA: TGTGCCACTTGGGGGACAGTAACCTACGAGCAGTACTTC. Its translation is CATWGTVTYEQYF.

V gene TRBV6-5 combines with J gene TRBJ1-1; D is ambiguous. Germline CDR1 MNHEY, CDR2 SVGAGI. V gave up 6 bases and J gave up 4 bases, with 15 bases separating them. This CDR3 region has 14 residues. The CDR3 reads CASRPWRVGTEAFF. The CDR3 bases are TGTGCCAGCAGGCCCTGGAGGGTAGGCACTGAAGCTTTCTTT.

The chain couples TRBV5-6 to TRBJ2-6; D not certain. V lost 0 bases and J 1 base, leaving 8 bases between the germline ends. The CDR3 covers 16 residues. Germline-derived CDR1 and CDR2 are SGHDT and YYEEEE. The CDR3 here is CASSLGAWSGANVLTF. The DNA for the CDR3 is TGTGCCAGCAGCTTGGGCGCATGGTCTGGGGCCAACGTCCTGACTTTC.

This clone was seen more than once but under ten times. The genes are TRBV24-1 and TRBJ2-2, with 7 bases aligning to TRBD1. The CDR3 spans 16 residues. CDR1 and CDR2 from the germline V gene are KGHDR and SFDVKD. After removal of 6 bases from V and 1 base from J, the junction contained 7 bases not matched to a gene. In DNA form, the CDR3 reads TGTGCCACCAGTCAAAATCGACAGGGGAACACCGGGGAGCTGTTTTTT. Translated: CATSQNRQGNTGELFF.

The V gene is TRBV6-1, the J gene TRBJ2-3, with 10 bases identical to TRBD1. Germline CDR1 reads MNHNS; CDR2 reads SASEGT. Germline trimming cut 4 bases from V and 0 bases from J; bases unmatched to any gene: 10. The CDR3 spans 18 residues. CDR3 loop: CASSAFPGQGTSTDTQYF. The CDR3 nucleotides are TGTGCCAGCAGTGCTTTTCCGGGACAGGGGACTAGCACAGATACGCAGTATTTT.

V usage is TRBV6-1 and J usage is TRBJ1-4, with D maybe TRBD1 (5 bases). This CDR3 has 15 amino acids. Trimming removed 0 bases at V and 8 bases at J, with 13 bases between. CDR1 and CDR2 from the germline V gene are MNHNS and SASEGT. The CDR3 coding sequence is TGTGCCAGCAGTGAAGCGCCGGGGGTAAGCGAAAAACTGTTTTTT. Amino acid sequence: CASSEAPGVSEKLFF.

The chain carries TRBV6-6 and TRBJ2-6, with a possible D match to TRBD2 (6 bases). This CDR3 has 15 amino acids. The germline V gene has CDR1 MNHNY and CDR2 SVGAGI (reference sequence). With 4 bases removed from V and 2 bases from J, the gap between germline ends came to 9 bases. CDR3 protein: CASSLSGAGANVLTF. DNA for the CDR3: TGTGCCAGCAGTTTATCGGGGGCTGGGGCCAACGTCCTGACTTTC.